The TCR beta chain described here comes from a study of T cell repertoires in cytomegalovirus infection. The overall study: Indicated by public TCR beta signatures were CMV infection and matching HLA type. Study-wide results and limits: Dominant in the ex vivo response were TCR beta clonotypes restricted by HLA-C and specific for CMV. Adding up the frequency of public TCR beta families identified people who carried CMV plus the relevant HLA.

Germline lookup yields CDR1 MNHEY and CDR2 SVGAGI. The CDR3 spans 15 residues. V lost 6 bases to trimming and J lost 2 bases; unmatched junction nucleotides: 7. TCRdb recomputed calls from the reads with MiXCR, one row per CDR3 protein. Among more than 400,000 distinct CDR3 sequences listed, less than 30% were seen once. To note about this clonotype: Its antigen remains unidentified.

Specimen: PBMCs. This chain connects TRBV6-5 to TRBJ2-1; 7 nucleotides align to TRBD2. The sequence was collected from a human donor in good health (CMV status not recorded). Some clones in this sample may be carry-over from other donors' samples. CDR3 loop: CASRYRGVAYNEQFF. The CDR3 coding sequence is TGTGCCAGCAGATATCGGGGGGTGGCCTACAATGAGCAGTTCTTC.